One sample yielded the 8 T cell receptor beta chains listed below, sequenced in a study of regulatory T cells in long-lasting Graves disease. Arm-PCR of CDR3 regions and iRepertoire HTBI primers were the basis on which TCR beta libraries were built. In TCRdb, the multiplex PCR reads were re-called with MiXCR into one record per CDR3 protein. In the table there are hundreds of thousands of distinct CDR3 sequences, less than 25% of which are singletons. Time point of the sample: persistent/refractory GD, antithyroid drugs over 5 years with positive TRAb. Extracted PBMC RNA gave rise to the TCR library. Sequenced material: peripheral blood mononuclear cells (PBMCs), taken when the disease was refractory, from a patient treated with antithyroid drugs. The receptors were gathered from a female donor with Graves disease.

A note on this clonotype: At one end, the junction sequence differs from germline, possibly due to a read error. The chain links TRBV11-2 to TRBJ1-4; TRBD1 aligns across 7 bases. This CDR3 region has 13 residues. Germline V CDR1 and CDR2: SGHAT, FQNNGV. The CDR3 region has the DNA TGTGCCAGCAGCTACGGGACAGATGAAGAACTGTTTTTT. This gives the protein CASSYGTDEELFF.

J is TRBJ1-1 and V is TRBV5-1; no definite D call. This CDR3 has 15 amino acids. The V gene lost 0 bases and the J gene lost 3 bases, with 12 bases spanning the gap. Per germline, CDR1 SGHRS and CDR2 YFSETQ. The CDR3 region has the DNA TGCGCCAGCAGCTTGGTAAGGGTCGGAGACACTGAAGCTTTCTTT. It encodes CASSLVRVGDTEAFF.

This clonotype was seen ten or more times. The chain recombines TRBV28 with TRBJ2-1; D unclear. The V end was cut by 3 bases, the J end by 3 bases, with 6 bases between. The CDR3 length is 13 residues. Germline V lookup: CDR1 MDHEN, CDR2 SYDVKM. CDR3 DNA: TGTGCCAGCAGTTTCCCCAGCTACAATGAGCAGTTCTTC. This gives the protein CASSFPSYNEQFF.

As concerns this clonotype: No conserved phenylalanine or tryptophan ends this CDR3, so it is likely a read error. The chain employs TRBV7-8 and TRBJ2-2; TRBD2 agrees at 13 bases. Per the germline V gene, CDR1 is SGHVS and CDR2 is FQNEAQ. CDR3 size: 17 residues. J gave up 6 bases and V 4 bases, and 8 bases lay outside the gene matches. This CDR3 reads CASSSGTSGDFSGELFS. The DNA for the CDR3 is TGTGCCAGCAGCTCTGGGACTAGCGGGGACTTTTCCGGGGAGCTGTTTTCT.

V gene TRBV9 combines with J gene TRBJ2-7; 11 nucleotides align to TRBD1. Trimming cost V 3 bases and J 2 bases; bases outside gene matches: 4. The CDR3 is 15 amino acids. In germline, CDR1 is SGDLS, CDR2 YYNGEE. The CDR3 nucleotides are TGTGCCAGCAGCGCGAGGGACAGGGGGACCTACGAGCAGTACTTC. This gives the protein CASSARDRGTYEQYF.

This clonotype appeared a few times. V and J are TRBV7-2 and TRBJ1-1; 11 bases map to TRBD1. The CDR3 contains 15 residues. Trimming cost V 5 bases and J 1 base; bases outside gene matches: 3. Germline values: CDR1 SGHTA, CDR2 FQGNSA. CDR3 residues: CASSAGQGANTEAFF. In DNA form, the CDR3 reads TGTGCCAGCAGCGCCGGACAGGGGGCGAACACTGAAGCTTTCTTT. The full variable domain, in which reference TRBV7-2 and TRBJ1-1 provide the parts outside the CDR3, is GAGVSQSPSNKVTEKGKDVELRCDPISGHTALYWYRQSLGQGLEFLIYFQGNSAPDKSGLPSDRFSAERTGGSVSTLTIQRTQQEDSAVYLCASSAGQGANTEAFFGQGTRLTVV.

This clonotype showed up many times. V and J are TRBV20-1 and TRBJ2-7; D gene unclear. CDR3 length: 11 residues. V gave up 6 bases and J gave up 3 bases, with 9 bases separating them. Germline CDR1 DFQATT, CDR2 SNEGSKA (reference sequence). The CDR3 coding sequence is TGCAGTGCCCCGTCCGTCTACGAGCAGTACTTC. It specifies CSAPSVYEQYF.

The chain employs TRBV10-2 and TRBJ2-7; tentatively, D is TRBD2 (6 bases). Trimming shortened V by 0 bases and J by 10 bases, and 19 bases separated the two germline ends. The germline CDR1 and CDR2 sequences are WSHSY and SAAADI. This CDR3 has 15 amino acids. In nucleotides, the CDR3 is TGCGCCAGCAGTGAGTCTTGGACCGGGACTGCGGAACAGTACTTC. Protein sequence: CASSESWTGTAEQYF.